Listed below are T cell receptor beta chains from one sample, sequenced in a study of T cell responses to AZD1222 COVID-19 vaccine. The protocol was immunoSEQ multiplex PCR, while the TCRdb copy is restricted to in-frame clones and leaves out a portion. Of approximately 84,000 clones in the sample, 85% to 90% were seen once. The material was peripheral blood, obtained 28 days after the second AZD1222 dose. The receptors come from an adult who received the AZD1222 COVID-19 vaccine. The CDR3 runs from the conserved cysteine through the conserved F or W.

V: TRBV30
length: 11
J: TRBJ2-3
CDR3: CAWIPTDTQYF

V: TRBV5-1
length: 17
J: TRBJ1-4
CDR3: CASSPGRTTSTNEKLFF

V: TRBV30
length: 15
J: TRBJ2-6
CDR3: CAWTQGSSGANVLTF

V: TRBV5-1
length: 14
J: TRBJ2-7
CDR3: CASSLEGGSVRGYF

V: TRBV29-1
length: 16
J: TRBJ1-4
CDR3: CSVEDGFAGNNEKLFF

V: TRBV28
length: 16
J: TRBJ2-3
CDR3: CASRPSSGWSTDTQYF

V: TRBV5-1
length: 17
J: TRBJ2-1
CDR3: CASSLEPSGSIYNEQFF

V: TRBV7-9
length: 15
J: TRBJ2-7
CDR3: CASSSAGTGPGEQYF

V: TRBV2
length: 15
J: TRBJ2-7
CDR3: CASSEAGGRSYEQYF

V: TRBV19
length: 17
J: TRBJ2-2
CDR3: CASSIALGEGNTGELFF

V: TRBV7-9
length: 11
J: TRBJ1-1
CDR3: CASSLSSEAFF

V: TRBV19
length: 16
J: TRBJ1-1
CDR3: CASSLGTGGPMAEAFF

V: TRBV5-1
length: 17
J: TRBJ2-7
CDR3: CASSWAYGGHSSYEQYF

V: TRBV14
length: 12
J: TRBJ2-2
CDR3: CASSRGNGELFF

V: TRBV6-5
length: 16
J: TRBJ1-2
CDR3: CASSYSSLMTVYGYTF

V: TRBV27
length: 14
J: TRBJ2-7
CDR3: CASSPYQGGHEQYF

V: TRBV6-6
length: 15
J: TRBJ1-5
CDR3: CASSYSGWGNQPQHF

V: TRBV14
length: 19
J: TRBJ2-5
CDR3: CASSHSRSGLPTYQETQYF

V: TRBV2
length: 14
J: TRBJ2-5
CDR3: CASSPGTSPETQYF

V: TRBV11-1
length: 16
J: TRBJ2-7
CDR3: CASSLASSGGRYEQYF

V: TRBV30
length: 15
J: TRBJ1-4
CDR3: CAWSVMTQLNEKLFF

V: TRBV18
length: 15
J: TRBJ1-2
CDR3: CASSPIGGQVYGYTF

V: TRBV27
length: 14
J: TRBJ1-5
CDR3: CASSLRQGDQPQHF

V: TRBV19
length: 13
J: TRBJ1-6
CDR3: CASKGTRNSPLHF

V: TRBV9
length: 14
J: TRBJ2-7
CDR3: CASSVETVSYEQYF